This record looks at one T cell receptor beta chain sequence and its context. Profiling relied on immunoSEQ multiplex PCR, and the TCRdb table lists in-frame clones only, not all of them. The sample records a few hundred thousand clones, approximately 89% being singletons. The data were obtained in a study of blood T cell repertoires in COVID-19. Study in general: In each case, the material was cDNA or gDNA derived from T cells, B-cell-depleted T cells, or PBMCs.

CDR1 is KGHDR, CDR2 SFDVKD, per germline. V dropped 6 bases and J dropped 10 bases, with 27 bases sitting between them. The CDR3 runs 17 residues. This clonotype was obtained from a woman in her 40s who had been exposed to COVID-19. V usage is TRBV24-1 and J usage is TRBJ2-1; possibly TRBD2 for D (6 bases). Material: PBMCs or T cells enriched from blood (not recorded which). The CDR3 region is CATSSGLGGGALGEQFF. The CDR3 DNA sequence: TGTGCCACCAGTTCGGGTTTGGGGGGAGGTGCTTTAGGGGAGCAGTTCTTC.